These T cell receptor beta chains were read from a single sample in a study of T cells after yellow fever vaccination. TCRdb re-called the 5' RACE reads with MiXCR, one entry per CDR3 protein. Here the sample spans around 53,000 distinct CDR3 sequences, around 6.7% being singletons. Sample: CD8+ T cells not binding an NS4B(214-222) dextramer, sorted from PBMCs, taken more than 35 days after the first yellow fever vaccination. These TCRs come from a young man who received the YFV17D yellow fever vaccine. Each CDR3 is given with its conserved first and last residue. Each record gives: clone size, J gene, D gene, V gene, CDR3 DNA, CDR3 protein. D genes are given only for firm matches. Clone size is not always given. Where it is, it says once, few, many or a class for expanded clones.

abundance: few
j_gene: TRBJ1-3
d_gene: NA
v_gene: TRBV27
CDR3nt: TGTGCCAGCAGTTTCGGCGGGGGTTTCGGCTCTGGAAACACCATATATTTT
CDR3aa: CASSFGGGFGSGNTIYF

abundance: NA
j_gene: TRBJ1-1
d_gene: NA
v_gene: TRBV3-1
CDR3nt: TGTGCCAGCAGTTTAGCTGTAATTGGGTCCGCAGGAAACACTGAAGCTTTCTTT
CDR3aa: CASSLAVIGSAGNTEAFF

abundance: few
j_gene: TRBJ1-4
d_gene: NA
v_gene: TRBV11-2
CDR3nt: TGTGCCAGCAGCTCCTGGACAGATCATGAAAAACTGTTTTTT
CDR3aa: CASSSWTDHEKLFF

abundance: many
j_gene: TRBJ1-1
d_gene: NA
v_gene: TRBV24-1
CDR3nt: TGTGCCACCGGGACGGATGAGATGAACACTGAAGCTTTCTTT
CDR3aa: CATGTDEMNTEAFF

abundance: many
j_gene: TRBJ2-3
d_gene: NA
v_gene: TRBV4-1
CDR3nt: TGCGCCAGCAGCCAAGACGGAATGGGGGCAGATACGCAGTATTTT
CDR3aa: CASSQDGMGADTQYF

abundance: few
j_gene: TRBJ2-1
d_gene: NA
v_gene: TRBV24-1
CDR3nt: TGTGCCACCAGTGATCGGCGCTCCTACAATGAGCAGTTCTTC
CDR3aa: CATSDRRSYNEQFF

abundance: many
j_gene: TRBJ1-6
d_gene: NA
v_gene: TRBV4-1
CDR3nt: TGCGCCAGCAGCCCGTTAGCGGGGAGCTCCTATAATTCACCCCTCCACTTT
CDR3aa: CASSPLAGSSYNSPLHF

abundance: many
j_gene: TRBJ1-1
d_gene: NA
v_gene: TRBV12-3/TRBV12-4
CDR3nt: TGTGCCAGCAGTTTCGTGGGGGCCACTGAAGCTTTCTTT
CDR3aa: CASSFVGATEAFF

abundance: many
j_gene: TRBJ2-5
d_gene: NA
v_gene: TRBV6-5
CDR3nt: TGTGCCAGCAGTTCCCGAGTAGCGGTTCAAGAGACCCAGTACTTC
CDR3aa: CASSSRVAVQETQYF

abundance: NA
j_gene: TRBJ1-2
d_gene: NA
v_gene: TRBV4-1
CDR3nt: TGCGCCAGCAGCCAAGGAGGGGGTGGCTATGGCTACACCTTC
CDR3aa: CASSQGGGGYGYTF

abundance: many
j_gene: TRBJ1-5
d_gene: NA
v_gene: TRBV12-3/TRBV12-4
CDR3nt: TGTGCCAGCAGTTTATCCCATCAGCCCCAGCATTTT
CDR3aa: CASSLSHQPQHF

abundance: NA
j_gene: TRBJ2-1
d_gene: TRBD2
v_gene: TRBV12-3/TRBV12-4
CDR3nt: TGTGCCAGCAGTTTAAGAGCGGGGGTGTACAATGAGCAGTTCTTC
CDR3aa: CASSLRAGVYNEQFF

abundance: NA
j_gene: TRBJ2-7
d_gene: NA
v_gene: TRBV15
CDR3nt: TGTGCCACCAGCAGAGGAGAGGTCTACGAGCAGTACTTC
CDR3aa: CATSRGEVYEQYF

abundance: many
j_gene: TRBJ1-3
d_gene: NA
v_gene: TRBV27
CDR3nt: TGTGCCAGCAGCTGGGGACGGCCGAGCTCTGGAAACACCATATATTTT
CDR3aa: CASSWGRPSSGNTIYF

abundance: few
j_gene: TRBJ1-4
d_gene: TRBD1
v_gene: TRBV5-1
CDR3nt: TGCGCCAGCAGCCACCAACAGGGGGTGGACGAAAAACTGTTTTTT
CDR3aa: CASSHQQGVDEKLFF

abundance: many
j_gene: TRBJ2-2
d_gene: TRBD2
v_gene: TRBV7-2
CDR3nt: TGTGCCAGCAGCTTACCGAGGGAGGGTCCAGTCACCACCGGGGAGCTGTTTTTT
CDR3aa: CASSLPREGPVTTGELFF

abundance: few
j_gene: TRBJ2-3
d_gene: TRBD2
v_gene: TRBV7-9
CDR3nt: TGTGCCAGCAGCTCTTCTAGCGGGGGCCGGCCAGATACGCAGTATTTT
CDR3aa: CASSSSSGGRPDTQYF

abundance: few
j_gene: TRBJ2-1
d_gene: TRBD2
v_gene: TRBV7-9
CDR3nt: TGTGCCAGCAGCTTGGTTCTAGCGGGGGGATACAATGAGCAGTTCTTC
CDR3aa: CASSLVLAGGYNEQFF

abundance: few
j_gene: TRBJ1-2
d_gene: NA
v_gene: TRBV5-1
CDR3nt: TGCGCCAGCAGCTCCCTCCCAGGCAGCTATGGCTACACCTTC
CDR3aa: CASSSLPGSYGYTF

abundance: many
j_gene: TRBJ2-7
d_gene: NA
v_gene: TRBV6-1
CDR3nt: TGTGCCAGCAGTGAAGAGAGGTACGAGCAGTACTTC
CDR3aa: CASSEERYEQYF

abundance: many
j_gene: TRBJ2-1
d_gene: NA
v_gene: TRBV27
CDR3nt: TGTGCCAGCAGGACGGGACGGAGTAACAATGAGCAGTTCTTC
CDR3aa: CASRTGRSNNEQFF

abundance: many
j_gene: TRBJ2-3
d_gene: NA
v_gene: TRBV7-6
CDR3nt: TGTGCCAGCAGCCCCCGCGTGGGGTTGGATACGCAGTATTTT
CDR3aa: CASSPRVGLDTQYF

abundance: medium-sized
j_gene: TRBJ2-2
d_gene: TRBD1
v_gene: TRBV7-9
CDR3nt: TGTGCCAGCAGCATCCCGGGACAGCCCACCGGGGAGCTGTTTTTT
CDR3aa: CASSIPGQPTGELFF

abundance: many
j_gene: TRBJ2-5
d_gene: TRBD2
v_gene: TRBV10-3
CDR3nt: TGTGCCATCAGAATCGGGGGGGAAGAAGAGACCCAGTACTTC
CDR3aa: CAIRIGGEEETQYF

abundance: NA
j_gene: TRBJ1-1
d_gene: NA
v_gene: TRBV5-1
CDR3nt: TGCGCCAGCAGCTTGGATAAGGGTTGGGGTACGGAAGCTTTCTTT
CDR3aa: CASSLDKGWGTEAFF

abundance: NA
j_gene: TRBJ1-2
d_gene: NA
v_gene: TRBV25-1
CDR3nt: TGTGCCAGCAGTGGGGCAGGCGTTTATGGCTACACCTTC
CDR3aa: CASSGAGVYGYTF

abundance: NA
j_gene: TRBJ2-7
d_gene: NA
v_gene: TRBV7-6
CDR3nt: TGTGCCAGCAGCTTAGGACGGTCTAGCTCCTACGAGCAGTACTTC
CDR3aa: CASSLGRSSSYEQYF

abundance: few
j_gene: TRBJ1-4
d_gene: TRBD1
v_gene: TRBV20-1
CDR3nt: TGCAGTGCTAGATGGACAGGCGATAATGAAAAACTGTTTTTT
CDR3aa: CSARWTGDNEKLFF

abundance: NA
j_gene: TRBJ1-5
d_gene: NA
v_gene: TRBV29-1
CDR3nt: TGCAGCGTTGGAGGCCCCCAAGAGCCCCAGCATTTT
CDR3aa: CSVGGPQEPQHF

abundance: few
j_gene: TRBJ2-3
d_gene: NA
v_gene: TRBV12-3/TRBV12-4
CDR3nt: TGTGCCAGCAGTTTCCCGACGGCAGACACAGATACGCAGTATTTT
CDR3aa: CASSFPTADTDTQYF

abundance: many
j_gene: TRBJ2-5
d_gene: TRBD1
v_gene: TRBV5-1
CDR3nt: TGCGCCAGCAGCTTGTGGGACAGACAAGAGACCCAGTACTTC
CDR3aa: CASSLWDRQETQYF

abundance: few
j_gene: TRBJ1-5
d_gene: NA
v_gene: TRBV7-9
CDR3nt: TGTGCCAGCAGCGCCCCGGGGGAGAGCAATCAGCCCCAGCATTTT
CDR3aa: CASSAPGESNQPQHF

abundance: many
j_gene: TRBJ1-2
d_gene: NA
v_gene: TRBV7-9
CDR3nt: TGTGCCAGCAGCTTAGCGGGCAGGGTTAACTATGGCTACACCTTC
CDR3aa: CASSLAGRVNYGYTF

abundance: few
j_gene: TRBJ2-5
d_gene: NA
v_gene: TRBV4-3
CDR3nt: TGCGCCAGCAGCCAAGATCCGCCGGGTCCTATGGTCCAAGAGACCCAGTACTTC
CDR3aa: CASSQDPPGPMVQETQYF

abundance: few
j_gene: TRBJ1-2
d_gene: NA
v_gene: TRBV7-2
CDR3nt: TGTGCCAGCACCCGCTGGGATTCAGGCCCTATAGGCTACACCTTC
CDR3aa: CASTRWDSGPIGYTF